This record concerns one TCR beta chain sequence. Antigen: not known. The data are from a study of CD8+ T cells in alopecia areata. Notes on the study in general: TCRs were shared less clearly across patients than in mice, possibly for HLA-related reasons.

Germline V gene lookup returns CDR1 MGHRA and CDR2 YSYEKL. The V end lost 2 bases, the J end lost 2 bases, and 13 bases lay between the germline ends. This CDR3 has 15 amino acids. In each case, RNA was isolated and then reverse transcribed into cDNA as the sequencing template. Generated by immunoSEQ multiplex PCR, the TCRdb table keeps only in-frame clones and is missing some. The repertoire includes some 160,000 clones, about three fifths of them detected once, and about 40% sits in the top ten. The chain recombines TRBV4-1 with TRBJ2-7; D is unresolved. Sequencing input: CD8+ T cells sorted from blood. The sequence came from a human donor in good health. CDR3 sequence (DNA): TGCGCCAGCAGCCAATGGCACGAGCGACCCTACGAGCAGTACTTC. Protein product: CASSQWHERPYEQYF.